A single sample gave rise to the 5 T cell receptor beta chains below, sequenced in a study of T cell changes during pregnancy in multiple sclerosis. Data came from immunoSEQ multiplex PCR; TCRdb stores just in-frame clones and leaves some out. The sample lists 45,000 to 65,000 clones; 92% were seen once. Material: CD4+ T cells from peripheral blood mononuclear cells, obtained after pregnancy. Receptors were obtained from a female donor with multiple sclerosis, enrolled in a pregnancy study.

The chain links TRBV19 to TRBJ2-1, with TRBD2 identical over 10 bases. This CDR3 has 14 residues. The germline gives CDR1 LNHDA, CDR2 SQIVND (reference sequence). The trim removed 8 bases at V and 2 bases at J, leaving 3 bases unmatched. The CDR3 nucleotides are TGTGCCAGTCGCGGACTAGCGGCCTACAATGAGCAGTTCTTC. This codes for CASRGLAAYNEQFF.

V gene TRBV6-1 combines with J gene TRBJ1-4; D is perhaps TRBD1 (5 bases). V was cut by 6 bases and J by 3 bases, with 11 bases left in between. The length of the CDR3 is 14 residues. CDR1 MNHNS and CDR2 SASEGT come from the germline V gene. CDR3 region: CASRAGTSNEKLFF. Here the CDR3 DNA reads TGTGCCAGCAGAGCCGGGACTTCTAATGAAAAACTGTTTTTT.

This clone was seen a single time. The V call is TRBV5-4, the J call TRBJ1-2; 7 nucleotides match TRBD1. The CDR3 is 15 amino acids. Losses at the gene ends were 3 bases for V and 5 bases for J; bases not matched to a gene: 10. Germline V gene lookup returns CDR1 SGHNT and CDR2 YYREEE (reference sequence). Here the CDR3 reads CASSSAGGVKYGYTF. The CDR3 DNA follows: TGTGCCAGCAGCTCGGCAGGGGGAGTAAAGTATGGCTACACCTTC.

CDR3 sequence: CASSSRKGAVFTAGELFF. CDR3 DNA sequence: TGTGCCAGCTCATCGCGGAAGGGAGCAGTGTTTACGGCCGGGGAGCTGTTTTTT. The chain links TRBV18 to TRBJ2-2, with a possible D match to TRBD2 (5 bases). Germline V gene sequence: CDR1 KGHSH, CDR2 LQKENI. The CDR3 has 18 residues. Trimming pared 5 bases from V and 6 bases from J, leaving 25 bases between. Using reference TRBV18 and TRBJ2-2 for the parts outside the CDR3, the full variable domain is NAGVMQNPRHLVRRRGQEARLRCSPMKGHSHVYWYRQLPEEGLKFMVYLQKENIIDESGMPKERFSAEFPKEGPSILRIQQVVRGDSAAYFCASSSRKGAVFTAGELFFGEGSRLTVL.

The chain uses TRBV6-1 and TRBJ2-2; perhaps TRBD2 as D (6 bases). V was clipped by 8 bases and J by 6 bases, with 16 bases between them. The CDR3 runs to 14 residues. Per germline, CDR1 MNHNS and CDR2 SASEGT. The CDR3 nucleotides read TGTGCCAGCTCAGGGACCCGGGGGTCCGGGGAGCTGTTTTTT. It encodes CASSGTRGSGELFF.